The 11 T cell receptor beta chains in this list originate from one sample, sequenced in a study of T cells in localized non-small cell lung cancer (TCRdb year 2020). Libraries were constructed by the immunoSEQ multiplex PCR assay. This immuneACCESS table, as held by TCRdb, lists in-frame sequences with V and J called but not all clones. Of the missing ones, under half trace to an unresolved V gene in checked studies; the others have no known cause. In this sample the table shows fewer than 20,000 clones, around 93% of which occur a single time. The ten largest account for less than 3% of the sample. Sequenced material: peripheral blood, taken before any cancer treatment. The source of these receptors is a woman aged 40-70 years with stage I lung adenocarcinoma.

J is TRBJ2-7 and V is TRBV12-5, with 8 bases aligning to TRBD2. CDR1 is LGHNT and CDR2 is FRNRAP in the germline V gene. The CDR3 covers 16 residues. Losses at the gene ends were 0 bases for V and 3 bases for J; bases not matched to a gene: 7. Written as DNA, the CDR3 is TGTGCTAGTGGTTTGGTACCCGGGCGGGAGGTCTACGAGCAGTACTTC. Translating gives CASGLVPGREVYEQYF.

The CDR3 sequence is CASSARQGGTDTQYF. CDR3 DNA: TGTGCCAGCAGCGCCCGACAGGGGGGCACAGATACGCAGTATTTT. This chain connects TRBV7-2 to TRBJ2-3, with 9 bases matching TRBD1. With 5 bases clipped from V and 1 base from J, the junction kept 4 bases outside the gene matches. The CDR3 is 15 amino acids. Germline assignment: CDR1 SGHTA and CDR2 FQGNSA.

This clone was counted once. The rearrangement links TRBV6-1 to TRBJ1-4; possibly TRBD1 for D (5 bases). Germline lookup yields CDR1 MNHNS and CDR2 SASEGT. This CDR3 contains 16 residues. Trimming stripped 0 bases from V and 0 bases from J, with 8 bases between. The CDR3 protein is CASSEARATTNEKLFF. CDR3 sequence (DNA): TGTGCCAGCAGTGAAGCCAGGGCTACAACTAATGAAAAACTGTTTTTT.

V usage is TRBV27 and J usage is TRBJ1-4; D is uncertain. This CDR3 has 14 residues. V was trimmed by 6 bases and J by 0 bases, leaving 8 bases between them. CDR1 and CDR2 (germline): MNHEY, SMNVEV (reference sequence). Written as DNA, the CDR3 is TGTGCCAGCAGCAACAGTGCAACTAATGAAAAACTGTTTTTT. Translated, it gives CASSNSATNEKLFF.

The rearrangement uses TRBV29-1 and TRBJ2-5; 8 bases fit TRBD1. Trimming removed 4 bases from V and 4 bases from J; junction bases left unmatched: 14. This CDR3 region has 16 residues. Germline-derived CDR1 and CDR2 are SQVTM and ANQGSEA. DNA of the CDR3: TGCAGCGTTGTGGGGTCATGGGACAGGATTTCAGAGACCCAGTACTTC. Translating it yields CSVVGSWDRISETQYF. The complete variable domain, with remaining parts taken from reference TRBV29-1 and TRBJ2-5, reads SAVISQKPSRDICQRGTSLTIQCQVDSQVTMMFWYRQQPGQSLTLIATANQGSEATYESGFVIDKFPISRPNLTFSTLTVSNMSPEDSSIYLCSVVGSWDRISETQYFGPGTRLLVL.

This sequence joins TRBV5-1 and TRBJ2-3; D may be TRBD2 (6 bases). CDR3 length equals 14 residues. Per the germline V gene, CDR1 is SGHRS and CDR2 is YFSETQ. Trimming removed 3 bases at V and 3 bases at J, with 11 bases between. This CDR3 is CASSSGAGTDTQYF. The CDR3 nucleotides read TGCGCCAGCAGCTCCGGCGCGGGGACAGATACGCAGTATTTT. Together with reference TRBV5-1 and TRBJ2-3, the CDR3 gives the full variable domain: KAGVTQTPRYLIKTRGQQVTLSCSPISGHRSVSWYQQTPGQGLQFLFEYFSETQRNKGNFPGRFSGRQFSNSRSEMNVSTLELGDSALYLCASSSGAGTDTQYFGPGTRLTVL.

The gene calls are TRBV28 and TRBJ1-5, with 7 bases matching TRBD1. Germline V gives CDR1 MDHEN, CDR2 SYDVKM. The CDR3 is 16 amino acids. With 7 bases clipped from V and 2 bases from J, the junction kept 11 bases outside the gene matches. The CDR3 is CASNPEGQGGNQPQHF. The CDR3 DNA follows: TGTGCCAGCAACCCGGAGGGCCAGGGGGGCAATCAGCCCCAGCATTTT. Complete variable domain (other parts from reference TRBV28 and TRBJ1-5): DVKVTQSSRYLVKRTGEKVFLECVQDMDHENMFWYRQDPGLGLRLIYFSYDVKMKEKGDIPEGYSVSREKKERFSLILESASTNQTSMYLCASNPEGQGGNQPQHFGDGTRLSIL.

This clone is medium-sized. The V call is TRBV6-1, the J call TRBJ1-5; tentatively, D is TRBD1 (5 bases). The CDR3 extends over 14 amino acids. CDR1 MNHNS and CDR2 SASEGT come from the germline V gene. V was pared by 4 bases and J by 3 bases, with 10 bases between. CDR3 amino acids: CASSGGGDNQPQHF. In nucleotides, the CDR3 is TGTGCCAGCAGTGGAGGAGGGGACAATCAGCCCCAGCATTTT.

Only a few counts were recorded for this clone. J is TRBJ2-1 and V is TRBV5-4, with 9 bases matching TRBD1. The CDR3 runs 15 residues. Trimming took 3 bases from V and 6 from J; bases not matched to a gene: 7. Germline V gene sequence: CDR1 SGHNT, CDR2 YYREEE (reference sequence). The DNA for the CDR3 is TGTGCCAGCAGCTCCATGGGGGGACAGGGCAATGAGCAGTTCTTC. Its protein is CASSSMGGQGNEQFF. The entire variable domain, with the rest obtained from reference TRBV5-4 and TRBJ2-1, is as follows: ETGVTQSPTHLIKTRGQQVTLRCSSQSGHNTVSWYQQALGQGPQFIFQYYREEENGRGNFPPRFSGLQFPNYSSELNVNALELDDSALYLCASSSMGGQGNEQFFGPGTRLTVL.

The chain has TRBV7-9 and TRBJ2-5, with D unclear. The germline V gene encodes CDR1 SEHNR and CDR2 FQNEAQ (reference sequence). The length of the CDR3 is 12 residues. Deletions cut 1 base from V and 7 bases from J, with 7 bases between. The CDR3 bases are TGTGCCAGCAGCTTAGACAGCGCGACCCAGTACTTC. Its translation is CASSLDSATQYF. Full variable domain (missing parts from reference TRBV7-9 and TRBJ2-5): DTGVSQNPRHKITKRGQNVTFRCDPISEHNRLYWYRQTLGQGPEFLTYFQNEAQLEKSRLLSDRFSAERPKGSFSTLEIQRTEQGDSAMYLCASSLDSATQYFGPGTRLLVL.

This clone was picked up one time. The genes are TRBV5-1 and TRBJ1-4; D ambiguous. Trimming removed 5 bases from V and 0 bases from J, with 11 bases in between. The germline CDR1 and CDR2 sequences are SGHRS and YFSETQ. There are 15 residues in the CDR3. CDR3 sequence reads: CASSLGSATNEKLFF. The CDR3 nucleotides read TGCGCCAGCAGTCTGGGGTCAGCAACTAATGAAAAACTGTTTTTT.